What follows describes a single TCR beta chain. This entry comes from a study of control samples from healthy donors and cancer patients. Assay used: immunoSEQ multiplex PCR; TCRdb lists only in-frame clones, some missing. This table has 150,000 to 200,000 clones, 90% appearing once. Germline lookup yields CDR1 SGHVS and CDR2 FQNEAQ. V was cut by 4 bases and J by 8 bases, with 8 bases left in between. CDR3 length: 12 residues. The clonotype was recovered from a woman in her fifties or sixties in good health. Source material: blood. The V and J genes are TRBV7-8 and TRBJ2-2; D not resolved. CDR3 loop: CASSSPWGELFF. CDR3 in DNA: TGTGCCAGCAGCTCCCCGTGGGGGGAGCTGTTTTTT.